The 30 T cell receptor beta chains below come from one sample, sequenced in a study of T cell responses to AZD1222 COVID-19 vaccine. Only in-frame clones appear in the TCRdb table, and some are missing; sequencing was by immunoSEQ multiplex PCR. The sample lists 240,000 or so clones, approximately 95% occurring once. The sequencing used peripheral blood, collected on day 0 of AZD1222 vaccination. The receptors stem from an adult in good health.

The V call is TRBV7-9, the J call TRBJ2-4; 8 nucleotides match TRBD2. V shed 10 bases and J 2 bases; nucleotides not matched to a gene: 10. Germline V lookup: CDR1 SEHNR, CDR2 FQNEAQ (reference sequence). This CDR3 has 15 residues. The chain's CDR3 is CATQASGGSKNIQYF. As DNA, the CDR3 is TGTGCCACCCAAGCGTCGGGGGGGTCCAAAAACATTCAGTACTTC.

The CDR3 bases are TGTGCCAGCAGCGGGGCTGGGACCCCCAGGACGGGGGAGACCCAGTACTTC. Amino acid sequence: CASSGAGTPRTGETQYF. The chain combines TRBV7-9 with TRBJ2-5; D may correspond to TRBD1 or TRBD2 (5 bases each). The CDR3 sequence is 17 residues long. In germline, CDR1 is SEHNR, CDR2 FQNEAQ (reference sequence). V was trimmed by 5 bases and J by 5 bases, leaving 24 bases between them.

Regarding this clone: This same CDR3 is encoded by further DNA sequences in the sample. The CDR3 protein is CASSSGQGSYGYTF. The CDR3 coding sequence is TGTGCCAGCAGTTCCGGACAGGGAAGCTATGGCTACACCTTC. This rearrangement joins TRBV2 to TRBJ1-2; 8 positions agree with TRBD1. CDR1 SNHLY and CDR2 FYNNEI come from the germline V gene. The CDR3 runs to 14 residues. V trimming: 5 bases; J trimming: 4 bases; junction bases outside the gene matches: 6.

This chain connects TRBV6-1 to TRBJ1-4; no definite D call. Germline V CDR1 and CDR2: MNHNS, SASEGT. Trimming left V 3 bases short and J 10 bases short, with 12 bases between. The CDR3 is 13 amino acids. CDR3 protein: CASSDPARGKLFF. CDR3 DNA: TGTGCCAGCAGTGACCCGGCCCGGGGAAAACTGTTTTTT.

The DNA of the CDR3 is TGTGCCAGCAGGGGAGTTTTAGATTCACCCCTCCACTTT. Amino acid sequence: CASRGVLDSPLHF. The chain couples TRBV6-5 to TRBJ1-6; D not certain. With 6 bases removed from V and 8 bases from J, the gap between germline ends came to 11 bases. CDR1 is MNHEY, CDR2 SVGAGI, per germline. The CDR3 sequence is 13 residues long.

The CDR3 here is CASSGASTLTDTQYF. The DNA for the CDR3 is TGCGCCAGCAGCGGCGCCTCCACCCTCACAGATACGCAGTATTTT. The genes are TRBV5-1 and TRBJ2-3; D is unclear. The V gene lost 4 bases and the J gene lost 2 bases, with 14 bases spanning the gap. The germline gives CDR1 SGHRS, CDR2 YFSETQ. This CDR3 contains 15 residues.

J is TRBJ2-2 and V is TRBV10-2, with D uncertain. V shed 3 bases and J shed 7 bases, with 3 bases lying between them. From germline, CDR1 is WSHSY and CDR2 SAAADI. The CDR3 contains 11 residues. CDR3 sequence: CASSDSGELFF. The CDR3 nucleotides read TGCGCCAGCAGTGACAGCGGGGAGCTGTTTTTT.

This clone has just a few counts. The chain has TRBV11-1 and TRBJ2-1, with D tentatively TRBD1 (6 bases). V dropped 2 bases and J dropped 3 bases, with 11 bases sitting between them. The CDR3 is made up of 15 amino acids. CDR1 and CDR2 from the germline V gene are SGHAT and FQDESV (reference sequence). The CDR3 DNA follows: TGTGCCAGCAGCTTACCGGGACAAATCTACAATGAGCAGTTCTTC. Amino acid sequence: CASSLPGQIYNEQFF.

V gene TRBV7-3 combines with J gene TRBJ2-3, with D perhaps given as TRBD1 or TRBD2 (5 bases each). V lost 4 bases and J lost 3, with 14 bases in between. The CDR3 contains 15 residues. Per germline, CDR1 SGHTA and CDR2 FQGTGA. The CDR3 is CASSWTGALTDTQYF. The CDR3 nucleotides are TGTGCCAGCAGCTGGACTGGGGCCCTGACAGATACGCAGTATTTT.

V usage is TRBV12-3 or TRBV12-4 and J usage is TRBJ1-2, with D uncertain. The CDR3 consists of 12 residues. V lost 6 bases and J 4 bases, leaving 9 bases between the germline ends. In DNA, the CDR3 is TGTGCCAGCAGCCCATCTATCTATGGCTACACCTTC. Translating it yields CASSPSIYGYTF.

A single count supports this clone. The chain joins TRBV7-9 to TRBJ1-6, with D possibly matching TRBD1 (5 bases). V was shortened by 1 base and J by 7 bases, with 8 bases between the two germline ends. CDR1 is SEHNR and CDR2 is FQNEAQ in the germline V gene (reference sequence). The CDR3 sequence is 14 residues long. The CDR3 nucleotides read TGTGCCAGCAGCTTAGAAGAGGGGAATTCACCCCTCCACTTT. Translation gives CASSLEEGNSPLHF.

V gene TRBV3-1 (or the pseudogene TRBV3-2) combines with J gene TRBJ2-7, with unresolved D. The CDR3 totals 14 residues. V was trimmed by 3 bases and J by 0 bases, leaving 9 bases between them. Germline V gives CDR1 LGHDT, CDR2 YNNKEL (reference sequence). Here the CDR3 reads CASSHAGTSYEQYF. The CDR3 DNA reads TGTGCCAGCAGCCATGCAGGAACCTCCTACGAGCAGTACTTC.

The chain carries TRBV24-1 and TRBJ2-3, with 12 bases lining up with TRBD2. The CDR3 is made up of 18 amino acids. Unmatched junction bases numbered 10, after V lost 3 bases and J lost 4 bases. Germline V gene data show CDR1 as KGHDR and CDR2 as SFDVKD. In DNA form, the CDR3 reads TGTGCCACCAGTGATCGGGCTAGCGGGAGGGCCCAGCCAGATACGCAGTATTTT. As protein: CATSDRASGRAQPDTQYF.

V and J are TRBV29-1 and TRBJ2-1, with TRBD1 as a possible D gene (7 bases). The length of the CDR3 is 15 residues. Germline CDR1 reads SQVTM; CDR2 reads ANQGSEA. Trimming stripped 3 bases from V and 1 base from J, with 13 bases between. The DNA of the CDR3 is TGCAGCGTTGAGGAGGGACAGTCTTCCTACAATGAGCAGTTCTTC. Translated, it gives CSVEEGQSSYNEQFF.

This chain joins TRBV7-9 and TRBJ2-1; D is uncertain. Germline V gives CDR1 SEHNR, CDR2 FQNEAQ (reference sequence). The CDR3 runs 12 residues. V dropped 3 bases and J dropped 9 bases, with 9 bases sitting between them. CDR3 loop: CASSLDVGEQFF. The DNA of the CDR3 is TGTGCCAGCAGCTTGGATGTGGGTGAGCAGTTCTTC.

This rearrangement joins TRBV6-5 to TRBJ2-2, with 8 bases fitting TRBD2. V lost 10 bases, J lost 8 bases, and 9 bases stayed unmatched. This CDR3 region has 13 residues. The germline CDR1 and CDR2 sequences are MNHEY and SVGAGI. This CDR3 reads CATVREAVGELFF. The CDR3 DNA is TGTGCCACCGTGCGGGAGGCCGTAGGGGAGCTGTTTTTT.

This chain links TRBV5-4 with TRBJ2-7; TRBD1 matches at 11 bases. J was trimmed by 7 bases and V by 2 bases; bases with no gene match: 8. The germline V gene has CDR1 SGHNT and CDR2 YYREEE (reference sequence). CDR3 size: 15 residues. This CDR3 is CASSFGQGAPREQYF. In DNA form, the CDR3 reads TGTGCCAGCAGCTTTGGACAGGGGGCGCCTCGGGAGCAGTACTTC. Full variable domain (remainder filled in from reference TRBV5-4 and TRBJ2-7): ETGVTQSPTHLIKTRGQQVTLRCSSQSGHNTVSWYQQALGQGPQFIFQYYREEENGRGNFPPRFSGLQFPNYSSELNVNALELDDSALYLCASSFGQGAPREQYFGPGTRLTVT.

V gene TRBV27 combines with J gene TRBJ1-2; 9 nucleotides agree with TRBD1. Looked up from germline, CDR1 is MNHEY and CDR2 is SMNVEV (reference sequence). CDR3 length: 14 residues. V lost 6 bases to trimming and J lost 6 bases; unmatched junction nucleotides: 8. CDR3 sequence (DNA): TGTGCCAGCAGATGGACAGGGGCCTCGGATGGCTACACCTTC. Its translation: CASRWTGASDGYTF.

The CDR3 region has the DNA TGCGCCAGCAGCTTCCCCCGGGAGACATCAGATACGCAGTATTTT. Translating it yields CASSFPRETSDTQYF. The chain has TRBV5-1 and TRBJ2-3; D is possibly TRBD2 (6 bases). CDR1 SGHRS and CDR2 YFSETQ come from the germline V gene. V was trimmed by 2 bases and J by 4 bases, leaving 14 bases between them. The CDR3 is 15 amino acids.

The J gene is TRBJ1-1, the V gene TRBV5-1, with D possibly being TRBD1 (5 bases). CDR3 length equals 15 residues. V dropped 4 bases and J dropped 0 bases, with 13 bases sitting between them. Germline V CDR1 and CDR2: SGHRS, YFSETQ. The CDR3 bases are TGCGCCAGCAGCGATAGTGACAGCCTGAACACTGAAGCTTTCTTT. It translates to CASSDSDSLNTEAFF.

The genes are TRBV7-9 and TRBJ2-7; D not resolved. V dropped 5 bases and J dropped 1 base, with 6 bases sitting between them. Looked up from germline, CDR1 is SEHNR and CDR2 is FQNEAQ (reference sequence). The CDR3 is 12 residues long. Here the CDR3 reads CASSIMSYEQYF. CDR3 nucleotides: TGTGCCAGCAGCATAATGTCCTACGAGCAGTACTTC.

The V call is TRBV7-2, the J call TRBJ2-2, with D hard to call. V was shortened by 1 base and J by 3 bases, with 9 bases between the two germline ends. The CDR3 runs to 15 residues. The germline V gene has CDR1 SGHTA and CDR2 FQGNSA. CDR3 loop: CASSLVRTDTGELFF. The CDR3 DNA reads as TGTGCCAGCAGCTTAGTACGGACGGACACCGGGGAGCTGTTTTTT.

V gene TRBV6-4 combines with J gene TRBJ2-1, with TRBD2 matching over 11 bases. The CDR3 spans 16 residues. Germline V CDR1 and CDR2: MRHNA, SNTAGT. Trimming took 7 bases from V and 8 from J; bases not matched to a gene: 13. CDR3 sequence reads: CASNPYSGRVLHEQFF. CDR3 DNA: TGTGCCAGCAACCCTTATAGCGGGAGGGTTCTGCATGAGCAGTTCTTC.

V usage is TRBV28 and J usage is TRBJ1-2; weak D call: TRBD1 (6 bases). The CDR3 is 13 amino acids. Trimming pared 6 bases from V and 14 bases from J, leaving 22 bases between. Germline V gene data show CDR1 as MDHEN and CDR2 as SYDVKM. The CDR3 loop is CASRSTGRRGGTF. The CDR3 DNA reads as TGTGCCAGCAGGAGTACAGGGCGCCGAGGCGGGACCTTC.

The chain has TRBV28 and TRBJ2-7; perhaps TRBD2 as D (6 bases). Germline CDR1 reads MDHEN; CDR2 reads SYDVKM. Trimming removed 1 base from V and 2 bases from J, with 15 bases in between. The CDR3 sequence is 16 residues long. CDR3 in DNA: TGTGCCAGCAGTTTATCTTCCAATGGACTACCCTACGAGCAGTACTTC. Protein: CASSLSSNGLPYEQYF.

This clone was picked up a small number of times. The chain has TRBV9 and TRBJ2-1; the D is unclear. Germline CDR1 SGDLS, CDR2 YYNGEE. The CDR3 covers 12 residues. The V end lost 3 bases, the J end lost 9 bases, and 10 bases lay between the germline ends. CDR3 in DNA: TGTGCCAGCAGCGAGCCCCTACCTGAGCAGTTCTTC. This sequence encodes CASSEPLPEQFF.

The V and J genes are TRBV28 and TRBJ1-6; the D is unclear. Trimming took 7 bases from V and 0 from J, leaving 10 bases between them. CDR3 length: 15 amino acids. CDR1 is MDHEN and CDR2 is SYDVKM in the germline V gene. The CDR3 DNA follows: TGTGCCAGCACCCTGCCCCGCTCCTATAATTCACCCCTCCACTTT. Protein: CASTLPRSYNSPLHF.

The DNA for the CDR3 is TGTGCCAGCAGTTTGGTTGGGTACAGGGGTGGAAACACCATATATTTT. This translates into CASSLVGYRGGNTIYF. The V gene is TRBV28, the J gene TRBJ1-3, with 7 nucleotides matching TRBD1. V was pared by 3 bases and J by 3 bases, with 8 bases of the junction left unmatched. The CDR3 has 16 residues. Germline assignment: CDR1 MDHEN and CDR2 SYDVKM.

The chain is built from TRBV11-2 and TRBJ2-7; 10 bases match TRBD1. Germline V CDR1 and CDR2: SGHAT, FQNNGV. V was clipped by 5 bases and J by 5 bases; unmatched bases: 9. CDR3 length: 15 amino acids. The CDR3 loop is CASSAPGQGRDEQYF. The DNA for the CDR3 is TGTGCCAGCAGCGCCCCGGGACAGGGGAGGGACGAGCAGTACTTC. The entire variable domain, with the rest obtained from reference TRBV11-2 and TRBJ2-7, is as follows: EAGVAQSPRYKIIEKRQSVAFWCNPISGHATLYWYQQILGQGPKLLIQFQNNGVVDDSQLPKDRFSAERLKGVDSTLKIQPAKLEDSAVYLCASSAPGQGRDEQYFGPGTRLTVT.

This chain links TRBV30 with TRBJ1-1; D is possibly TRBD1 (6 bases). The CDR3 runs 14 residues. CDR1 GTSNPN and CDR2 SVGIG come from the germline V gene (reference sequence). Trimming removed 2 bases at V and 0 bases at J, with 10 bases between. This chain's CDR3 is CAWSWGAMNTEAFF. CDR3 DNA sequence: TGTGCCTGGAGTTGGGGGGCCATGAACACTGAAGCTTTCTTT.